The TCR beta chain under discussion was sequenced for a study of identical twins. To note about this clonotype: The antigen remains undetermined.

One entry per CDR3 protein, called by TCRdb with MiXCR from the 5' RACE reads. In the table there are 1.5 million to 2 million distinct CDR3 sequences, under 35% of which are singletons. With no exceptions, donors were healthy Caucasians. General study findings and limits: Out-of-frame alpha sequences common to twins were enriched for low generation probability. Insertions ran lower in abundant cord blood beta clonotypes, though not in memory repertoires.

Sequencing was carried out using cord blood. The TCR sequence derives from a newborn girl in good health.

This CDR3 is CASSKRGTAGANVLTF. For the CDR3, the DNA is TGTGCCAGCAGCAAGCGAGGGACAGCTGGGGCCAACGTCCTGACTTTC. The chain joins TRBV21-1 to TRBJ2-6; the table's D call, TRBD1, has no DNA check behind it. TRBV21-1 is classified as a pseudogene. The CDR3 totals 16 residues.